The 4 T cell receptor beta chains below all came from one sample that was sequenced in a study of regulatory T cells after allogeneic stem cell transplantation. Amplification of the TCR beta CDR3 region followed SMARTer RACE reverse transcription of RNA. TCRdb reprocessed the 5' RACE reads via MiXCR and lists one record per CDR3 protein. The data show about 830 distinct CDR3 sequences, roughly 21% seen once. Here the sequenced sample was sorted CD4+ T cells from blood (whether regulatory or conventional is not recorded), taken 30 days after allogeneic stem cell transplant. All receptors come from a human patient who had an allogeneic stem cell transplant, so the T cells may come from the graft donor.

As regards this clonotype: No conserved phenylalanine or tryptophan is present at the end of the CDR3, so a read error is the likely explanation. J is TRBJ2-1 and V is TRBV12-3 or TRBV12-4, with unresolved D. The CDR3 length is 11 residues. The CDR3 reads CASSLMGIQFL. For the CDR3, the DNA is TGCGCCAGCAGTTTAATGGGAATTCAGTTCCTC.

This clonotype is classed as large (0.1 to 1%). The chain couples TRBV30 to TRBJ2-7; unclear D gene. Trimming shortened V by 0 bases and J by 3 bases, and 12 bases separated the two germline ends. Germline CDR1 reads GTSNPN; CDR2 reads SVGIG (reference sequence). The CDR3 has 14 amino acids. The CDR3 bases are TGTGCCTGGAGTGTACGGCAGGCCAACTACGAGCAGTACTTC. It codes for CAWSVRQANYEQYF.

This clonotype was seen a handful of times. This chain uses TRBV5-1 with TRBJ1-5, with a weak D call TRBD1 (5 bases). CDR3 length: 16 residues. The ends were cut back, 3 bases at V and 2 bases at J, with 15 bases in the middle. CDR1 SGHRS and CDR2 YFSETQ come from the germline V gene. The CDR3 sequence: CASSWGGHEGNQPQHF. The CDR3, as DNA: TGCGCCAGCAGCTGGGGGGGTCACGAGGGCAATCAGCCCCAGCATTTT.

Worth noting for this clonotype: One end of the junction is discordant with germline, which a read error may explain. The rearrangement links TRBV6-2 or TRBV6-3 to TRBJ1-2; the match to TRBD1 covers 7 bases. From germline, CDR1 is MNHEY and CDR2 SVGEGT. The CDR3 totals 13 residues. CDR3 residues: CASRRDSNYGDTF. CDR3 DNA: TGTGCCAGCAGGCGGGACAGCAACTATGGCGACACCTTC.